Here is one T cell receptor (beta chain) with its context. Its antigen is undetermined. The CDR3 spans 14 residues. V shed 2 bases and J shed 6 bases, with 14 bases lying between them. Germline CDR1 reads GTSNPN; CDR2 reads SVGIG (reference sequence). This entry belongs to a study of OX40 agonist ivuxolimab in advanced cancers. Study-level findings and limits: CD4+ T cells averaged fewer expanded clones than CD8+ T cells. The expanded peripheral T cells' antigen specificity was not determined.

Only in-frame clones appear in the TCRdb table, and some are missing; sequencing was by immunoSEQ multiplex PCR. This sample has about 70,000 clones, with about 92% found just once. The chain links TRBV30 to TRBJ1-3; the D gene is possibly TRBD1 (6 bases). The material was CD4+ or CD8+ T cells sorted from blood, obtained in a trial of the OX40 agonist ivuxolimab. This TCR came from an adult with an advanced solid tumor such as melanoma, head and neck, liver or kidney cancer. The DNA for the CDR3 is TGTGCCTGGAGTAGGGGGGAGATCCAAAACACCATATATTTT. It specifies CAWSRGEIQNTIYF.